Shown below are 18 T cell receptor beta chains from a single sample sequenced in a study of human T cells and chemical hapten exposure. TCRdb reprocessed the RACE reads via MiXCR and lists one record per CDR3 protein. The sample comprises 90,000 to 120,000 distinct CDR3 sequences, approximately 11% of which are singletons, and around 3.5% rests with the top ten. Time point meaning: patch test 1, 2 weeks after DPC sensitization. Treatment: therapeutic diphenylcyclopropenone sensitization with weekly scalp DPC. Sequencing was performed on whole blood, taken in connection with sensitization to the hapten diphenylcyclopropenone (DPC). These receptors came from a woman aged 40 to 50 with alopecia areata. Some clones in this sample may be carry-over from other donors' samples.

This clonotype showed up many times. The chain links TRBV7-2 to TRBJ1-5; no firm D call. The CDR3 has 11 residues. CDR1 and CDR2 (germline): SGHTA, FQGNSA. The ends were cut back, 0 bases at V and 12 bases at J, with 6 bases in the middle. The CDR3 here is CASSLAGNQHF. CDR3 nucleotide sequence: TGTGCCAGCAGCTTAGCGGGGAACCAGCATTTT.

This clonotype showed up just a few times. The V call is TRBV20-1, the J call TRBJ2-3, with 13 bases identical to TRBD2. This CDR3 has 15 residues. J was trimmed by 1 base and V by 6 bases; bases with no gene match: 4. CDR1 DFQATT and CDR2 SNEGSKA come from the germline V gene (reference sequence). The CDR3 sequence: CSAHGLAGGTDTQYF. CDR3 DNA sequence: TGCAGTGCCCACGGACTAGCGGGGGGCACAGATACGCAGTATTTT.

V and J are TRBV25-1 and TRBJ1-1; TRBD1 is a possible D gene (5 bases). The CDR3 has 15 residues. Germline CDR1 MGHDK, CDR2 SYGVNS. V was pared by 3 bases and J by 0 bases, with 11 bases between. The chain's CDR3 is CASSDGARLNTEAFF. CDR3 coding DNA: TGTGCCAGCAGTGACGGGGCGAGACTGAACACTGAAGCTTTCTTT.

A word on this clonotype: A read error may produce the germline difference seen at one junction end. The chain employs TRBV19 and TRBJ2-1, with D possibly matching TRBD2 (6 bases). The CDR3 extends over 15 amino acids. Germline V gives CDR1 LNHDA, CDR2 SQIVND (reference sequence). This CDR3 reads CASSIMVGGDNEQLF. Written as DNA, the CDR3 is TGTGCCAGTAGTATCATGGTGGGAGGCGATAATGAGCAGCTCTTC. Looking up the rest from reference TRBV19 and TRBJ2-1 gives the full variable domain: DGGITQSPKYLFRKEGQNVTLSCEQNLNHDAMYWYRQDPGQGLRLIYYSQIVNDFQKGDIAEGYSVSREKKESFPLTVTSAQKNPTAFYLCASSIMVGGDNEQLFGPGTRLTVL.

The chain employs TRBV6-2 or TRBV6-3 and TRBJ2-3; 11 bases match TRBD2. Germline CDR1 reads MNHEY; CDR2 reads SVGEGT. The CDR3 extends over 18 amino acids. Trimming removed 0 bases from V and 4 bases from J; junction bases left unmatched: 9. The CDR3 here is CASSYSVLSGRAADTQYF. Written as DNA, the CDR3 is TGTGCCAGCAGTTACTCAGTTCTTAGCGGGAGGGCCGCAGATACGCAGTATTTT.

This clonotype has more than one count but fewer than ten. The gene calls are TRBV19 and TRBJ1-1, with D perhaps TRBD1 (6 bases). The CDR3 is 15 residues long. Deletions cut 0 bases from V and 4 bases from J, with 12 bases between. Per germline, CDR1 LNHDA and CDR2 SQIVND (reference sequence). CDR3 coding DNA: TGTGCCAGTAGTATAGATACAGGGAGAGGCACTGAAGCTTTCTTT. Its protein product is CASSIDTGRGTEAFF.

This clonotype was detected a few times. The V gene is TRBV5-1, the J gene TRBJ2-7, with D uncertain. This CDR3 comprises 11 residues. V was pared by 3 bases and J by 6 bases, with 7 bases between. Germline V CDR1 and CDR2: SGHRS, YFSETQ. CDR3 in amino acids: CASSSVREQYF. The CDR3 coding sequence is TGCGCCAGCAGCTCCGTACGCGAGCAGTACTTC. Variable domain in full (rest from reference TRBV5-1 and TRBJ2-7): KAGVTQTPRYLIKTRGQQVTLSCSPISGHRSVSWYQQTPGQGLQFLFEYFSETQRNKGNFPGRFSGRQFSNSRSEMNVSTLELGDSALYLCASSSVREQYFGPGTRLTVT.

This clonotype was picked up many times. The chain is built from TRBV7-2 and TRBJ2-1; D not resolved. The CDR3 covers 13 residues. Germline V gene lookup returns CDR1 SGHTA and CDR2 FQGNSA. The ends were cut back, 1 base at V and 4 bases at J, with 5 bases in the middle. The CDR3 is CASSLGPYNEQFF. CDR3 DNA sequence: TGTGCCAGCAGCTTAGGACCGTACAATGAGCAGTTCTTC.

This clonotype was seen at least ten times. The chain couples TRBV6-5 to TRBJ1-3, with D tentatively TRBD1 (6 bases). CDR3 length equals 12 residues. Germline values: CDR1 MNHEY, CDR2 SVGAGI. Trimming pared 7 bases from V and 4 bases from J, leaving 8 bases between. CDR3 region: CASIGGGNTIYF. DNA for the CDR3: TGTGCCAGCATCGGGGGCGGAAACACCATATATTTT.

In this sample, this clonotype turned up a few times. The J gene is TRBJ1-3, the V gene TRBV29-1; D remains unclear. The ends were cut back, 5 bases at V and 4 bases at J, with 6 bases in the middle. The V gene's germline CDR1 is SQVTM and CDR2 ANQGSEA. The CDR3 contains 11 residues. CDR3 in DNA: TGCAGCGTTAAGGACGGAAACACCATATATTTT. Residues: CSVKDGNTIYF.

This clonotype was observed a few times. The rearrangement uses TRBV6-6 and TRBJ1-5, with TRBD1 as a possible D gene (6 bases). Trimming took off 5 bases at V and 10 bases at J, with 15 bases between the two ends. The CDR3 is 13 residues long. The V gene's germline CDR1 is MNHNY and CDR2 SVGAGI (reference sequence). CDR3 DNA sequence: TGTGCCAGCAGTAGGGGGGGCGCTGGCCCCCAGCATTTT. Residues: CASSRGGAGPQHF.

This clonotype was observed a handful of times. The genes are TRBV6-1 and TRBJ2-5; TRBD2 is a possible D gene (6 bases). V lost 4 bases to trimming and J lost 1 base, with 13 bases between them. CDR3 length equals 15 residues. Per the germline V gene, CDR1 is MNHNS and CDR2 is SASEGT. The CDR3 coding sequence is TGTGCCAGCAGTGTTAACCGGGACTTCCAAGAGACCCAGTACTTC. Protein product: CASSVNRDFQETQYF.

This clonotype appeared a few times. The V call is TRBV27, the J call TRBJ2-7; 7 bases fit TRBD1. The CDR3 covers 14 residues. CDR1 MNHEY and CDR2 SMNVEV come from the germline V gene (reference sequence). After removal of 8 bases from V and 0 bases from J, the junction contained 7 bases not matched to a gene. CDR3 sequence reads: CASRDRVDSYEQYF. Here the CDR3 DNA reads TGTGCCAGCCGGGACAGAGTTGACTCCTACGAGCAGTACTTC.

This clonotype was seen repeatedly, ten times or more. The V call is TRBV28, the J call TRBJ2-7; 10 bases map to TRBD2. Losses at the gene ends were 6 bases for V and 0 bases for J; bases not matched to a gene: 11. The CDR3 runs 17 residues. In germline, CDR1 is MDHEN, CDR2 SYDVKM. The CDR3 protein is CASSSLRTSGLSYEQYF. The CDR3 DNA sequence: TGTGCCAGCAGCTCTCTCCGGACTAGCGGACTCTCCTACGAGCAGTACTTC.

This clonotype was counted many times. The rearrangement joins TRBV6-5 to TRBJ2-7; tentatively, D is TRBD1 (5 bases). This CDR3 contains 11 residues. Deletions cut 6 bases from V and 7 bases from J, with 10 bases between. Germline V CDR1 and CDR2: MNHEY, SVGAGI. As DNA, the CDR3 is TGTGCCAGCAGCCAGGGTTGGGAGCAGTACTTC. Amino acids: CASSQGWEQYF.

The V call is TRBV29-1, the J call TRBJ2-7; TRBD2 aligns across 11 bases. The CDR3 totals 13 residues. The trim removed 8 bases at V and 2 bases at J, leaving 5 bases unmatched. Per the germline V gene, CDR1 is SQVTM and CDR2 is ANQGSEA. CDR3 coding DNA: TGCAGCTTCAGACTAGCGGGAACCTACGAGCAGTACTTC. Translated, it gives CSFRLAGTYEQYF.

This clonotype turned up a few times. The V gene is TRBV6-2 or TRBV6-3, the J gene TRBJ2-7; maybe TRBD2 (5 bases). Germline loops: CDR1 MNHEY, CDR2 SVGEGT. This CDR3 has 16 residues. Between the trimmed V and J ends, which lost 0 bases and 1 base, there was a span of 13 bases. CDR3 nucleotides: TGTGCCAGCAGTTACTCGAGGATAGCGCTTTCCTACGAGCAGTACTTC. The encoded protein is CASSYSRIALSYEQYF.

This clonotype was recorded at least ten times. The CDR3 reads CASSPSWGRGNQPQHF. Written as DNA, the CDR3 is TGTGCCAGCAGCCCCAGTTGGGGTAGGGGCAATCAGCCCCAGCATTTT. The chain uses TRBV28 and TRBJ1-5; D not certain. The CDR3 is 16 amino acids. CDR1 is MDHEN and CDR2 is SYDVKM in the germline V gene. V shed 6 bases and J shed 2 bases, with 17 bases lying between them.